The 11 T cell receptor beta chains reported below all come from one sample, sequenced in a study of shared clonotypes between healthy human individuals. TCRdb's table, derived via immunoSEQ multiplex PCR, lists solely in-frame clones and lacks some. The repertoire has 980,000 or so clones, about three quarters of them found once; the top ten carry approximately 1.5%. Sequencing was carried out using memory CD4+ T cells sorted from blood. Subset of the sample: CD45RA-negative fraction. The receptors originated from a man younger than 35 in good health.

Only a few counts were recorded for this clone. This chain uses TRBV2 with TRBJ1-5; unclear D gene. The ends were cut back, 2 bases at V and 7 bases at J, with 12 bases in the middle. CDR1 SNHLY and CDR2 FYNNEI come from the germline V gene. The length of the CDR3 is 14 residues. Here the CDR3 reads CASSEYGERQPQHF. The CDR3, as DNA: TGTGCCAGCAGTGAATATGGGGAACGGCAGCCCCAGCATTTT. Together with reference TRBV2 and TRBJ1-5, the CDR3 gives the full variable domain: EPEVTQTPSHQVTQMGQEVILRCVPISNHLYFYWYRQILGQKVEFLVSFYNNEISEKSEIFDDQFSVERPDGSNFTLKIRSTKLEDSAMYFCASSEYGERQPQHFGDGTRLSIL.

V usage is TRBV6-1 and J usage is TRBJ1-6; no clear D. The V end was cut by 2 bases, the J end by 10 bases, with 3 bases between. The CDR3 covers 11 residues. Looked up from germline, CDR1 is MNHNS and CDR2 is SASEGT. The CDR3 DNA follows: TGTGCCAGCAGTGAACAATCACCCCTCCACTTT. Protein sequence: CASSEQSPLHF.

The J gene is TRBJ2-3, the V gene TRBV5-1, with 7 bases that match TRBD2. This CDR3 spans 16 amino acids. Germline CDR1 reads SGHRS; CDR2 reads YFSETQ. V trimming: 0 bases; J trimming: 0 bases; junction bases outside the gene matches: 4. CDR3 protein: CASSLGGRTSTDTQYF. CDR3 nucleotide sequence: TGCGCCAGCAGCTTGGGCGGGAGAACTAGCACAGATACGCAGTATTTT.

This clone was seen just once. The CDR3 region is CASSSSRDRSFSGANVLTF. The CDR3 DNA sequence: TGTGCCAGCAGCTCTAGCCGGGACAGATCCTTTTCTGGGGCCAACGTCCTGACTTTC. V and J are TRBV7-9 and TRBJ2-6, with 7 bases matching TRBD1. V was clipped by 4 bases and J by 1 base; unmatched bases: 13. Germline V gene lookup returns CDR1 SEHNR and CDR2 FQNEAQ (reference sequence). The CDR3 runs to 19 residues.

The chain uses TRBV5-4 and TRBJ1-6; D uncertain. V shed 1 base and J shed 7 bases, with 3 bases lying between them. The CDR3 is 12 residues long. Germline values: CDR1 SGHNT, CDR2 YYREEE (reference sequence). The CDR3 coding sequence is TGTGCCAGCAGCTTGAGAAATTCACCCCTCCACTTT. Residues: CASSLRNSPLHF.

The sample holds many counts of this clone. The CDR3 DNA reads TGTGCCAGCAGCAGACCGGGACAGGGGGCGCAAGAGACCCAGTACTTC. Amino acid sequence: CASSRPGQGAQETQYF. This chain joins TRBV5-4 and TRBJ2-5; 12 bases align to TRBD1. From germline, CDR1 is SGHNT and CDR2 YYREEE (reference sequence). The CDR3 sequence is 16 residues long. J was trimmed by 2 bases and V by 4 bases; bases with no gene match: 6.

The J gene is TRBJ2-3, the V gene TRBV11-2, with a weak D call TRBD2 (7 bases). Germline CDR1 reads SGHAT; CDR2 reads FQNNGV. The CDR3 is 16 amino acids. Between the trimmed V and J ends, which lost 5 bases and 8 bases, there was a span of 23 bases. CDR3 in amino acids: CASSTLRGANPGTQYF. The CDR3 coding sequence is TGTGCCAGCAGCACTCTTCGGGGGGCGAACCCCGGTACGCAGTATTTT.

The chain couples TRBV18 to TRBJ2-7; no firm D call. Germline CDR1 reads KGHSH; CDR2 reads LQKENI. V was cut by 8 bases and J by 2 bases, with 19 bases left in between. The CDR3 sequence is 15 residues long. CDR3 amino acids: CASRHPLRAPYEQYF. The CDR3 DNA reads TGTGCCAGCCGACACCCATTAAGAGCCCCCTACGAGCAGTACTTC.

V gene TRBV4-2 combines with J gene TRBJ1-4; 10 bases line up with TRBD1. V trimming: 6 bases; J trimming: 2 bases; junction bases outside the gene matches: 9. The CDR3 spans 17 residues. Germline V gene lookup returns CDR1 LGHNA and CDR2 YNFKEQ. CDR3 in DNA: TGTGCCAGCAGTCGACAGGGGGCAAGGGACACTAATGAAAAACTGTTTTTT. Its translation: CASSRQGARDTNEKLFF.

The J gene is TRBJ2-1, the V gene TRBV5-4, with 8 bases identical to TRBD1. There are 13 residues in the CDR3. Germline V gene sequence: CDR1 SGHNT, CDR2 YYREEE (reference sequence). The ends lost 3 bases at V and 10 bases at J; junction bases unmatched: 6. As DNA, the CDR3 is TGTGCCAGCAGCTCTTCAGGGGGCGCAGAGCAGTTCTTC. This sequence encodes CASSSSGGAEQFF.

J is TRBJ1-4 and V is TRBV5-6; tentatively, D is TRBD1 (5 bases). Looked up from germline, CDR1 is SGHDT and CDR2 is YYEEEE. V was cut by 4 bases and J by 6 bases, with 19 bases left in between. The CDR3 totals 16 residues. The CDR3 nucleotides read TGTGCCAGCAGCAGAGTCGACGGGGCCAAAGATGAAAAACTGTTTTTT. Protein sequence: CASSRVDGAKDEKLFF. Full variable domain (missing parts from reference TRBV5-6 and TRBJ1-4): DAGVTQSPTHLIKTRGQQVTLRCSPKSGHDTVSWYQQALGQGPQFIFQYYEEEERQRGNFPDRFSGHQFPNYSSELNVNALLLGDSALYLCASSRVDGAKDEKLFFGSGTQLSVL.